This entry features one T cell receptor beta chain sequence. Antigen unknown. Amplified TCR beta CDR3 regions derived from RNA transcripts. The HTBI primer set drove a first-round RT-PCR of the TCR CDR3. TCRdb recomputed calls from the multiplex PCR reads with MiXCR, one row per CDR3 protein. The sample lists a few hundred thousand distinct CDR3 sequences; about 43% were seen once. These data originate in a study of T cells in Graves' hyperthyroidism and ophthalmopathy. Broader study findings: Through a model of 13 V-J features, ophthalmopathy was separated from stable hyperthyroidism.

The CDR3 is made up of 14 amino acids. Trimming shortened V by 2 bases and J by 5 bases, and 12 bases separated the two germline ends. The genes are TRBV12-3 or TRBV12-4 and TRBJ1-1, with D perhaps matching TRBD1 (6 bases). The specimen sequenced was peripheral blood or thyroid tissue (not recorded which). This TCR came from a woman aged 18-29 years with Graves' hyperthyroidism. The CDR3 protein is CASSLKDSHTEAFF. CDR3 coding DNA: TGTGCCAGCAGTTTAAAGGACAGTCATACTGAAGCTTTCTTT.